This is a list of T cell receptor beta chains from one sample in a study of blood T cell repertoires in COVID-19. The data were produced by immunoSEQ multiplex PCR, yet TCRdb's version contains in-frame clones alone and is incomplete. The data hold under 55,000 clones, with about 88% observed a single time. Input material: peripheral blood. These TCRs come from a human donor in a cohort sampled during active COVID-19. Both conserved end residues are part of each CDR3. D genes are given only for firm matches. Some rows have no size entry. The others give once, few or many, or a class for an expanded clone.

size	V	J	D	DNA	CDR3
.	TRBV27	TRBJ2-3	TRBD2	TGTGCCAGCAGTGTACGGGAGGCCCCAGATACGCAGTATTTT	CASSVREAPDTQYF
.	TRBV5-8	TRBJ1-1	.	TGTGCCAGCAGCTTGGATAGTGGGAGTTACACTGAAGCTTTCTTT	CASSLDSGSYTEAFF
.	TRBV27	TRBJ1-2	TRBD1	TGTGCCAGCAGTAGGGACAGGGGCTATGGCTACACCTTC	CASSRDRGYGYTF
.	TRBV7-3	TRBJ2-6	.	TGTGCCAGCAGTAGGGGCTCTGGGGCCAACGTCCTGACTTTC	CASSRGSGANVLTF
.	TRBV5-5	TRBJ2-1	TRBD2	TGTGCCAGCATCTATTCGGGACTAGCGGGATACAATGAGCAGTTCTTC	CASIYSGLAGYNEQFF
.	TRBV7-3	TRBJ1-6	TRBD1	TGTGCCAGCAGCTTATTGTCAGGGGGCAATTCACCCCTCCACTTT	CASSLLSGGNSPLHF
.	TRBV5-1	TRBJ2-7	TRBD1	TGCGCCAGCAGCCTCGGGGTGCCAGGGGGTAGCTACGAGCAGTACTTC	CASSLGVPGGSYEQYF
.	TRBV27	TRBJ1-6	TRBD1	TGTGCCGCCCGGAGAATGGGACAGGGGAATTCACCCCTCCACTTT	CAARRMGQGNSPLHF
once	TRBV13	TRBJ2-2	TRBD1	TGTGCCAGCAGCGAACCGGGACAGACCCGACCCGGGGAGCTGTTTTTT	CASSEPGQTRPGELFF
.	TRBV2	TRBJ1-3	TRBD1	TGTGCCAGCAGGAGACAGGGGACTTCTGGAAACACCATATATTTT	CASRRQGTSGNTIYF
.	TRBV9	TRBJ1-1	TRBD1	TGTGCCAGCAGCGACCGAGGGGGCAGGACTGAAGCTTTCTTT	CASSDRGGRTEAFF
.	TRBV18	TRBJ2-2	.	TGTGCCAGCTCACCTCGGGATCCGGCGGCCACCGGGGAGCTGTTTTTT	CASSPRDPAATGELFF
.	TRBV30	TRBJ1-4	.	TGTGCCTCCGGGGAGGGGAGCGAAAAACTGTTTTTT	CASGEGSEKLFF
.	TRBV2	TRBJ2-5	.	TGTGCCAGCAGTGAAGACAGACAAGAGACCCAGTACTTC	CASSEDRQETQYF
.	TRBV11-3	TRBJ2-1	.	TGTGCCAGCAGCTTAGATTACAGCGGGTATGAGCAGTTCTTC	CASSLDYSGYEQFF
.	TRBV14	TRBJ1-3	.	TGTGCCAGCAGCCAAGCACCACCTAGCTCTGGAAACACCATATATTTT	CASSQAPPSSGNTIYF
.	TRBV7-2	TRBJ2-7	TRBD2	TGTGCCAGCAGCCCAATGACTAGCGGAAGCTCCTACGAGCAGTACTTC	CASSPMTSGSSYEQYF
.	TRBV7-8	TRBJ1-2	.	TGTGCCAGCAGCTCGGACAGAGTCTATGGCTACACCTTC	CASSSDRVYGYTF